What follows are 30 T cell receptor beta chains derived from one specimen sequenced in a study of somatic mutations in cytotoxic T cells in rheumatoid arthritis. Assay used: immunoSEQ multiplex PCR; TCRdb lists only in-frame clones, some missing. The sample consists of roughly 6,800 clones, roughly 80% of them appearing once. The sample consisted of CD8+ T cells sorted from blood, taken at a follow-up visit. These receptors all come from a woman aged 70-85 years with rheumatoid arthritis.

V is TRBV5-1 and J is TRBJ1-4; possible D gene TRBD1, 5 bases. CDR3 length: 14 residues. Germline CDR1 and CDR2: SGHRS and YFSETQ. Trimming took off 4 bases at V and 3 bases at J, with 10 bases between the two ends. The CDR3 here is CASSMGVANEKLFF. DNA for the CDR3: TGCGCCAGCAGCATGGGGGTGGCTAATGAAAAACTGTTTTTT.

The chain has TRBV19 and TRBJ1-1; 10 bases are a match to TRBD1. The germline CDR1 and CDR2 sequences are LNHDA and SQIVND (reference sequence). The CDR3 loop spans 18 amino acids. The V gene end was trimmed by 1 base and the J gene end by 6 bases; junction bases not matched to a gene: 14. The CDR3 sequence: CASSIARDRGILFAEAFF. The DNA of the CDR3 is TGTGCCAGTAGTATAGCCCGGGACAGGGGCATCCTTTTTGCTGAAGCTTTCTTT. The entire variable domain, with the rest obtained from reference TRBV19 and TRBJ1-1, is as follows: DGGITQSPKYLFRKEGQNVTLSCEQNLNHDAMYWYRQDPGQGLRLIYYSQIVNDFQKGDIAEGYSVSREKKESFPLTVTSAQKNPTAFYLCASSIARDRGILFAEAFFGQGTRLTVV.

This clone was recorded a few times. V usage is TRBV18 and J usage is TRBJ1-1, with TRBD1 as a possible D gene (6 bases). The CDR3 has 15 residues. CDR1 and CDR2 from the germline V gene are KGHSH and LQKENI. V dropped 5 bases and J dropped 0 bases, with 13 bases sitting between them. CDR3 sequence (DNA): TGTGCCAGCTCATCAAACCAGGGGCTGAACACTGAAGCTTTCTTT. Translated, it gives CASSSNQGLNTEAFF.

J is TRBJ2-5 and V is TRBV14; TRBD1 agrees at 9 bases. This CDR3 spans 16 amino acids. The ends lost 1 base at V and 0 bases at J; junction bases unmatched: 3. From germline, CDR1 is SGHDN and CDR2 FVKESK. The CDR3 here is CASSQGDRGYQETQYF. In DNA form, the CDR3 reads TGTGCCAGCAGCCAAGGAGACAGGGGGTACCAAGAGACCCAGTACTTC.

The V gene is TRBV13, the J gene TRBJ2-7, with 12 bases identical to TRBD1. V lost 4 bases to trimming and J lost 9 bases; unmatched junction nucleotides: 7. The CDR3 has 14 residues. Germline CDR1 PRHDT, CDR2 FYEKMQ (reference sequence). The CDR3 DNA is TGTGCCAGCAGCTACGGGACAGGGGGCGCGGGGCAGTACTTC. Residues: CASSYGTGGAGQYF.

The rearrangement links TRBV12-1 to TRBJ2-7; the D segment call TRBD2 is taken from the table without a DNA check. TRBV12-1 is an annotated pseudogene. The CDR3 sequence is 15 residues long. CDR3 DNA sequence: TGTGCCAGCAGCTTTGCGCGACTAGCGGCCTACGAGCAGTACTTC. Translating gives CASSFARLAAYEQYF.

This clone occurred a few times. The gene calls are TRBV4-2 and TRBJ1-1; D possibly corresponds to TRBD1 (6 bases). Trimming removed 0 bases at V and 4 bases at J, with 9 bases between. Germline loops: CDR1 LGHNA, CDR2 YNFKEQ. This CDR3 contains 14 residues. The DNA for the CDR3 is TGTGCCAGCAGCCAAGAAGGGGGATTCACTGAAGCTTTCTTT. Protein sequence: CASSQEGGFTEAFF.

This chain links TRBV2 with TRBJ2-1; 12 positions agree with TRBD2. The CDR3 totals 16 residues. CDR1 and CDR2 from the germline V gene are SNHLY and FYNNEI. The ends lost 5 bases at V and 2 bases at J; junction bases unmatched: 4. This CDR3 is CASSTSGRRPYNEQFF. The DNA of the CDR3 is TGTGCCAGCAGTACTAGCGGGAGGAGGCCCTACAATGAGCAGTTCTTC.

The chain joins TRBV9 to TRBJ1-2; tentatively, D is TRBD1 (5 bases). From germline, CDR1 is SGDLS and CDR2 YYNGEE. Trimming left V 5 bases short and J 3 bases short, with 20 bases between. CDR3 size: 16 residues. The CDR3 loop reads CASSPRLGTGHYGYTF. DNA for the CDR3: TGTGCCAGCAGTCCCAGGCTAGGGACGGGGCACTATGGCTACACCTTC.

V usage is TRBV2 and J usage is TRBJ1-2, with D possibly TRBD1 on 6 matching bases. CDR3 length equals 15 residues. V lost 4 bases and J lost 2, with 14 bases in between. Germline V gene data show CDR1 as SNHLY and CDR2 as FYNNEI. In nucleotides, the CDR3 is TGTGCCAGCAGTGGAGGGACACAGGGAAACTATGGCTACACCTTC. It is translated as CASSGGTQGNYGYTF.

This chain uses TRBV11-3 with TRBJ2-7; D is ambiguous. The CDR3 is made up of 11 amino acids. Trimming cost V 0 bases and J 7 bases, with 4 bases left between them. CDR1 is SGHNT and CDR2 is YENEEA in the germline V gene. The CDR3 here is CASSLEGEQYF. The DNA for the CDR3 is TGTGCCAGCAGCTTAGAAGGGGAGCAGTACTTC.

The J gene is TRBJ2-7, the V gene TRBV7-9; D gene uncertain. Trimming shortened V by 5 bases and J by 6 bases, and 8 bases separated the two germline ends. The CDR3 consists of 11 residues. CDR1 and CDR2 from the germline V gene are SEHNR and FQNEAQ (reference sequence). The CDR3 spells CASSLTGEQYF. As DNA, the CDR3 is TGTGCCAGCAGCCTAACCGGCGAGCAGTACTTC.

V usage is TRBV9 and J usage is TRBJ2-7, with D perhaps matching TRBD2 (7 bases). The V and J ends lost 4 bases and 3 bases respectively, with 14 bases between them. CDR3 length equals 14 residues. Germline values: CDR1 SGDLS, CDR2 YYNGEE. The CDR3 DNA follows: TGTGCCAGCAGCCCTGGGGGGGCCAGCTACGAGCAGTACTTC. Protein sequence: CASSPGGASYEQYF.

The chain combines TRBV4-1 with TRBJ1-1; possible D gene TRBD1, 6 bases. The CDR3 totals 14 residues. Trimming pared 0 bases from V and 5 bases from J, leaving 10 bases between. The germline CDR1 and CDR2 sequences are MGHRA and YSYEKL. CDR3 sequence reads: CASSQDRGGTEAFF. The CDR3, as DNA: TGCGCCAGCAGCCAAGACAGGGGAGGAACTGAAGCTTTCTTT.

In this sample, this clone turned up a few times. The chain uses TRBV27 and TRBJ1-3; D unclear. CDR3 length equals 16 residues. Germline CDR1 reads MNHEY; CDR2 reads SMNVEV (reference sequence). V gave up 6 bases and J gave up 2 bases, with 17 bases separating them. This CDR3 reads CASSPWSGGAGNTIYF. The CDR3, as DNA: TGTGCCAGCAGCCCATGGTCCGGCGGGGCTGGAAACACCATATATTTT.

This rearrangement joins TRBV11-3 to TRBJ1-4; 8 bases match TRBD1. This CDR3 comprises 16 residues. The germline V gene has CDR1 SGHNT and CDR2 YENEEA. V shed 4 bases and J 4 bases; nucleotides not matched to a gene: 8. This CDR3 is CASSSPDRGVNEKLFF. The CDR3 DNA reads TGTGCCAGCAGCTCCCCCGACAGGGGCGTTAATGAAAAACTGTTTTTT.

The rearrangement links TRBV28 to TRBJ2-7; 7 bases match TRBD1. Germline CDR1 reads MDHEN; CDR2 reads SYDVKM. The CDR3 is 14 amino acids. Trimming took 5 bases from V and 2 from J; bases not matched to a gene: 6. CDR3 sequence (DNA): TGTGCCAGCAGTCTCACCGGGACAGCCTACGAGCAGTACTTC. Residues: CASSLTGTAYEQYF.

This rearrangement joins TRBV11-3 to TRBJ1-4; D perhaps matches TRBD1 (5 bases). The V gene's germline CDR1 is SGHNT and CDR2 YENEEA. This CDR3 region has 14 residues. Trimming stripped 5 bases from V and 6 bases from J, with 13 bases between. CDR3 sequence (DNA): TGTGCCAGCAGCAAAGGGACGGAAGATGAAAAACTGTTTTTT. It is translated as CASSKGTEDEKLFF.

This clone was seen only once. This rearrangement joins TRBV5-4 to TRBJ2-5, with 9 bases lining up with TRBD2. The trim removed 6 bases at V and 5 bases at J, leaving 5 bases unmatched. The CDR3 extends over 13 amino acids. Germline V gene lookup returns CDR1 SGHNT and CDR2 YYREEE (reference sequence). The CDR3 reads CASTAGGPETQYF. The CDR3 DNA sequence: TGTGCCAGCACTGCGGGAGGGCCTGAGACCCAGTACTTC. Full variable domain (rest looked up from reference TRBV5-4 and TRBJ2-5): ETGVTQSPTHLIKTRGQQVTLRCSSQSGHNTVSWYQQALGQGPQFIFQYYREEENGRGNFPPRFSGLQFPNYSSELNVNALELDDSALYLCASTAGGPETQYFGPGTRLLVL.

The V and J genes are TRBV7-6 and TRBJ2-7, with TRBD2 identical over 10 bases. CDR1 is SGHVS and CDR2 is FNYEAQ in the germline V gene. V gave up 0 bases and J gave up 4 bases; unmatched junction bases: 3. This CDR3 contains 15 residues. CDR3 sequence: CASSLAVAGGYEQYF. In DNA, the CDR3 is TGTGCCAGCAGCTTAGCTGTAGCGGGAGGTTACGAGCAGTACTTC.

In this sample, this clone turned up once. V and J are TRBV2 and TRBJ2-5, with TRBD1 matching 7 bases. The trim removed 4 bases at V and 9 bases at J, leaving 17 bases unmatched. Germline CDR1 is SNHLY and CDR2 is FYNNEI. The CDR3 loop spans 16 amino acids. The CDR3 is CASSATGTARDGPQYF. The CDR3 DNA reads TGTGCCAGCAGTGCGACCGGGACAGCAAGAGACGGCCCCCAGTACTTC.

The genes are TRBV6-5 and TRBJ1-1; D not resolved. The length of the CDR3 is 14 residues. V lost 2 bases, J lost 2 bases, and 9 bases lay in between. Germline V CDR1 and CDR2: MNHEY, SVGAGI. In DNA form, the CDR3 reads TGTGCCAGCAGTTACGGAAGATTAAACACTGAAGCTTTCTTT. Translating gives CASSYGRLNTEAFF.

CDR3 coding DNA: TGTGCCAGCAGCGTAGCGGGGGCCCGGGGCGGGGAGCTGTTTTTT. Its translation: CASSVAGARGGELFF. The chain is built from TRBV9 and TRBJ2-2, with D perhaps assigned TRBD1 or TRBD2 (6 bases each). CDR3 size: 15 residues. The V gene lost 0 bases and the J gene lost 7 bases, with 13 bases spanning the gap. CDR1 and CDR2 (germline): SGDLS, YYNGEE.

The chain has TRBV11-3 and TRBJ2-7; 13 bases are shared with TRBD2. This CDR3 spans 14 amino acids. Germline lookup yields CDR1 SGHNT and CDR2 YENEEA. V dropped 5 bases and J dropped 2; count of bases not matched to a gene: 0. This CDR3 reads CASSGTSGTYEQYF. The CDR3 DNA is TGTGCCAGCAGCGGGACTAGCGGGACCTACGAGCAGTACTTC. The full variable domain, with the rest looked up from reference TRBV11-3 and TRBJ2-7, is EAGVVQSPRYKIIEKKQPVAFWCNPISGHNTLYWYLQNLGQGPELLIRYENEEAVDDSQLPKDRFSAERLKGVDSTLKIQPAELGDSAVYLCASSGTSGTYEQYFGPGTRLTVT.

This clone came up a few times. This chain connects TRBV4-1 to TRBJ1-4, with D perhaps TRBD1 (5 bases). CDR3 length: 16 amino acids. V lost 4 bases and J lost 0, with 12 bases in between. Germline V gene sequence: CDR1 MGHRA, CDR2 YSYEKL. The CDR3 region is CASSRLGVATNEKLFF. The CDR3 nucleotides are TGCGCCAGCAGCCGATTGGGGGTTGCAACTAATGAAAAACTGTTTTTT.

The DNA of the CDR3 is TGTGCCAGCACAAGAGAGGGTGAATATCAGTACTTC. Amino acid sequence: CASTREGEYQYF. The chain links TRBV7-9 to TRBJ2-4; maybe TRBD2 (5 bases). There are 12 residues in the CDR3. Trimming cost V 7 bases and J 12 bases, with 16 bases left between them. Germline assignment: CDR1 SEHNR and CDR2 FQNEAQ (reference sequence).

This clone was counted between two and nine times. The chain couples TRBV19 to TRBJ1-1; TRBD1 is a possible D gene (6 bases). The CDR3 length is 15 residues. V lost 7 bases and J lost 0, with 15 bases in between. CDR1 and CDR2 (germline): LNHDA, SQIVND (reference sequence). The CDR3 DNA is TGTGCCAGTAAATGGGACATGGGGTTGAACACTGAAGCTTTCTTT. It translates to CASKWDMGLNTEAFF.

The chain employs TRBV19 and TRBJ1-2; no clear D gene. V lost 11 bases, J lost 4 bases, and 23 bases lay in between. Germline V gene lookup returns CDR1 LNHDA and CDR2 SQIVND (reference sequence). The CDR3 extends over 15 amino acids. Here the CDR3 reads CAARKPTGSRYGYTF. The CDR3 bases are TGTGCCGCCAGAAAACCAACGGGGTCGCGCTATGGCTACACCTTC. Filled out from reference TRBV19 and TRBJ1-2, the complete variable domain reads DGGITQSPKYLFRKEGQNVTLSCEQNLNHDAMYWYRQDPGQGLRLIYYSQIVNDFQKGDIAEGYSVSREKKESFPLTVTSAQKNPTAFYLCAARKPTGSRYGYTFGSGTRLTVV.

The chain is built from TRBV27 and TRBJ1-2; D ambiguous. V was cut by 3 bases and J by 6 bases, with 11 bases left in between. This CDR3 spans 13 amino acids. Germline CDR1 reads MNHEY; CDR2 reads SMNVEV (reference sequence). The DNA for the CDR3 is TGTGCCAGCAGTTTTTCCAAGTTGGATGGCTACACCTTC. It yields the protein CASSFSKLDGYTF.

CDR3 nucleotides: TGTGCCAGCAGCTTATGGGGCGGGGGTCGATACTCCTACAATGAGCAGTTCTTC. Its protein is CASSLWGGGRYSYNEQFF. The gene calls are TRBV11-3 and TRBJ2-1; TRBD2 aligns across 7 bases. This CDR3 comprises 18 residues. With 2 bases clipped from V and 0 bases from J, the junction kept 10 bases outside the gene matches. Per germline, CDR1 SGHNT and CDR2 YENEEA.